This T cell receptor (beta chain) is drawn from a study of Ad26.COV2.S vaccination and SARS-CoV-2 variants. V shed 5 bases, J shed 4 bases, and the junction held 11 bases outside the gene matches. CDR3 length: 16 residues. CDR1 is SEHNR, CDR2 FQNEAQ, per germline (reference sequence). Repertoires were generated with immunoSEQ multiplex PCR, while TCRdb's copy carries only in-frame clones and drops some. Of 350,000 to 500,000 clones detected, 75% to 90% appear once; the ten largest clones hold about 2.5%. The treatment was: around 19 received Ad26.COV2.S at low or high dose, single or two shots; about 5 received placebo; per-sample allocation not given. Each sample was drawn 63 days after the first injection (of vaccine or placebo).

The V and J genes are TRBV7-9 and TRBJ1-3, with 7 positions matching TRBD1. The sequence derives from a person between 18 and 65 years old who received the Ad26.COV2.S COVID-19 vaccine or a placebo. Here the sequenced sample was peripheral blood, taken in a trial of Ad26.COV2.S vaccine versus placebo. DNA for the CDR3: TGTGCCAGCAGCCATCGGGGCAGGGGGAGCGGAAACACCATATATTTT. It specifies CASSHRGRGSGNTIYF. The variable domain in full, with the rest retrieved from reference TRBV7-9 and TRBJ1-3, is DTGVSQNPRHKITKRGQNVTFRCDPISEHNRLYWYRQTLGQGPEFLTYFQNEAQLEKSRLLSDRFSAERPKGSFSTLEIQRTEQGDSAMYLCASSHRGRGSGNTIYFGEGSWLTVV.